Listed here are 30 T cell receptor beta chains from one sample, sequenced in a study of blood T cell repertoires in COVID-19. Repertoires were generated with immunoSEQ multiplex PCR, while TCRdb's copy carries only in-frame clones and drops some. The repertoire consists of approximately 100,000 clones, with 85% occurring once and the leading ten covering around 2.2%. The specimen was peripheral blood. The receptor set was obtained from a human donor in a cohort sampled during active COVID-19.

This sequence joins TRBV29-1 and TRBJ2-2, with D tentatively TRBD2 (5 bases). This CDR3 comprises 14 residues. V was cut by 7 bases and J by 0 bases, with 12 bases left in between. Per germline, CDR1 SQVTM and CDR2 ANQGSEA. CDR3 sequence reads: CSAHGLTNTGELFF. CDR3 nucleotide sequence: TGCAGCGCCCACGGACTGACGAACACCGGGGAGCTGTTTTTT.

The V and J genes are TRBV2 and TRBJ2-1; 7 bases match TRBD2. CDR3 length: 14 amino acids. V shed 8 bases, J shed 4 bases, and the junction held 8 bases outside the gene matches. Germline CDR1 and CDR2: SNHLY and FYNNEI. The CDR3 bases are TGTGCCAGCTTAAGCGGGATGGGGTACAATGAGCAGTTCTTC. It translates to CASLSGMGYNEQFF.

This chain connects TRBV10-1 to TRBJ1-2, with TRBD1 as a possible D gene (6 bases). V shed 10 bases and J shed 8 bases, with 20 bases lying between them. CDR3 length equals 13 residues. The germline V gene has CDR1 WNHNN and CDR2 SYGVQD (reference sequence). The DNA of the CDR3 is TGCGCCACCCGGGGACATAATCCCGAGGGCTACACCTTC. Its translation is CATRGHNPEGYTF.

This chain uses TRBV18 with TRBJ1-2; D remains unclear. CDR3 length: 16 amino acids. Germline CDR1 is KGHSH and CDR2 is LQKENI. The ends were cut back, 4 bases at V and 3 bases at J, with 18 bases in the middle. The CDR3 protein is CASSLPFTDTHYGYTF. The DNA of the CDR3 is TGTGCCAGCTCACTACCTTTTACAGATACCCACTATGGCTACACCTTC. Full variable domain (missing parts from reference TRBV18 and TRBJ1-2): NAGVMQNPRHLVRRRGQEARLRCSPMKGHSHVYWYRQLPEEGLKFMVYLQKENIIDESGMPKERFSAEFPKEGPSILRIQQVVRGDSAAYFCASSLPFTDTHYGYTFGSGTRLTVV.

For the CDR3, the DNA is TGCGCCAGCAGCTTTGGACGGGAAAGTACCTACGAGCAGTACTTC. The encoded protein is CASSFGRESTYEQYF. This chain joins TRBV5-1 and TRBJ2-7; D is possibly TRBD2 (5 bases). This CDR3 has 15 residues. The ends were cut back, 2 bases at V and 2 bases at J, with 14 bases in the middle. Germline V lookup: CDR1 SGHRS, CDR2 YFSETQ.

The V call is TRBV18, the J call TRBJ2-5, with 9 bases lining up with TRBD1. This CDR3 region has 14 residues. Unmatched junction bases numbered 0, after V lost 1 base and J lost 3 bases. Looked up from germline, CDR1 is KGHSH and CDR2 is LQKENI. This CDR3 is CASSPRDREETQYF. Written as DNA, the CDR3 is TGTGCCAGCTCACCACGGGACAGGGAAGAGACCCAGTACTTC.

This rearrangement joins TRBV12-3 or TRBV12-4 to TRBJ2-1, with D possibly being TRBD2 (6 bases). Trimming pared 6 bases from V and 14 bases from J, leaving 17 bases between. The CDR3 runs 12 residues. The CDR3 nucleotides are TGTGCCAGCAGCTACCCGGGACTGAAAAAGTTCTTC. Translated: CASSYPGLKKFF.

This clone appeared a single time. The CDR3 bases are TGTGCCAGCAGTTACGGACAGAGCAATCAGCCCCAGCATTTT. Encoded protein: CASSYGQSNQPQHF. This chain links TRBV6-2 or TRBV6-3 with TRBJ1-5; TRBD1 is a possible D gene (6 bases). Looked up from germline, CDR1 is MNHEY and CDR2 is SVGEGT. CDR3 length: 14 amino acids. V was shortened by 2 bases and J by 1 base, with 6 bases between the two germline ends.

This chain uses TRBV11-3 with TRBJ2-7, with D perhaps TRBD2 (5 bases). The V gene's germline CDR1 is SGHNT and CDR2 YENEEA. CDR3 size: 20 residues. V was shortened by 1 base and J by 2 bases, with 27 bases between the two germline ends. This CDR3 reads CASSLARNGVWFLETYEQYF. The CDR3 DNA follows: TGTGCCAGCAGCTTAGCTCGTAACGGGGTTTGGTTTCTCGAAACCTACGAGCAGTACTTC.

The chain is built from TRBV28 and TRBJ2-7, with TRBD1 as a possible D gene (6 bases). The CDR3 spans 13 residues. CDR1 is MDHEN and CDR2 is SYDVKM in the germline V gene. Trimming removed 6 bases from V and 4 bases from J, with 13 bases in between. CDR3 amino acids: CASRTGQSYEQYF. Written as DNA, the CDR3 is TGTGCCAGCAGAACCGGACAGTCTTACGAGCAGTACTTC. Full variable domain (outside the CDR3, taken from reference TRBV28 and TRBJ2-7): DVKVTQSSRYLVKRTGEKVFLECVQDMDHENMFWYRQDPGLGLRLIYFSYDVKMKEKGDIPEGYSVSREKKERFSLILESASTNQTSMYLCASRTGQSYEQYFGPGTRLTVT.

The chain links TRBV9 to TRBJ1-3; a weak D match, TRBD1 (5 bases). This CDR3 spans 12 amino acids. Germline V gives CDR1 SGDLS, CDR2 YYNGEE. The V and J ends lost 6 bases and 2 bases respectively, with 6 bases between them. The CDR3 region has the DNA TGTGCCAGCAAGGGGACTGGAAACACCATATATTTT. Amino acid sequence: CASKGTGNTIYF. Supplemented by reference TRBV9 and TRBJ1-3, the full variable domain reads DSGVTQTPKHLITATGQRVTLRCSPRSGDLSVYWYQQSLDQGLQFLIQYYNGEERAKGNILERFSAQQFPDLHSELNLSSLELGDSALYFCASKGTGNTIYFGEGSWLTVV.

The J gene is TRBJ2-3, the V gene TRBV6-2 or TRBV6-3; D remains ambiguous. The CDR3 length is 12 residues. Germline CDR1 and CDR2: MNHEY and SVGEGT. V lost 6 bases, J lost 4 bases, and 8 bases lay in between. The CDR3 spells CASSPLSDTQYF. The DNA for the CDR3 is TGTGCCAGCAGCCCCCTTTCAGATACGCAGTATTTT.

The chain has TRBV9 and TRBJ2-7; the match to TRBD1 covers 10 bases. Germline-derived CDR1 and CDR2 are SGDLS and YYNGEE. J was trimmed by 6 bases and V by 0 bases; bases with no gene match: 0. This CDR3 has 13 amino acids. The CDR3 sequence is CASSVGTGGEQYF. CDR3 in DNA: TGTGCCAGCAGCGTAGGGACAGGGGGCGAGCAGTACTTC.

In this sample, this clone turned up once. CDR3 amino acids: CASSRREGEWEQYF. CDR3 nucleotide sequence: TGTGCCAGCAGCCGACGGGAGGGAGAGTGGGAGCAGTACTTC. The chain carries TRBV3-1 (or the pseudogene TRBV3-2) and TRBJ2-7; TRBD2 agrees at 8 bases. CDR3 length equals 14 residues. V lost 4 bases to trimming and J lost 7 bases; unmatched junction nucleotides: 9. Germline CDR1 and CDR2: LGHDT and YNNKEL (reference sequence).

This clone appeared once. The J gene is TRBJ1-3, the V gene TRBV9; possibly TRBD1 for D (6 bases). The CDR3 consists of 18 residues. V was pared by 0 bases and J by 0 bases, with 16 bases between. Germline values: CDR1 SGDLS, CDR2 YYNGEE. The CDR3 bases are TGTGCCAGCAGCGTAGCCGGGACATCTACTCTCTCTGGAAACACCATATATTTT. Its translation: CASSVAGTSTLSGNTIYF.

The chain links TRBV28 to TRBJ1-5; D is ambiguous. CDR1 and CDR2 (germline): MDHEN, SYDVKM. The V end was cut by 1 base, the J end by 0 bases, with 10 bases between. The CDR3 runs 16 residues. DNA for the CDR3: TGTGCCAGCAGTTTATTACACCGAATTAGCAATCAGCCCCAGCATTTT. Protein product: CASSLLHRISNQPQHF.

V is TRBV3-1 (or the pseudogene TRBV3-2) and J is TRBJ1-2, with a tentative D call TRBD1 (5 bases). V dropped 5 bases and J dropped 2 bases, with 15 bases sitting between them. Germline V lookup: CDR1 LGHDT, CDR2 YNNKEL (reference sequence). The CDR3 is 15 amino acids. CDR3 loop: CASSTQYQGNYGYTF. The CDR3 bases are TGTGCCAGCAGCACCCAATATCAGGGAAACTATGGCTACACCTTC.

This chain joins TRBV18 and TRBJ2-7; 10 nucleotides match TRBD1. In germline, CDR1 is KGHSH, CDR2 LQKENI. Trimming cost V 3 bases and J 5 bases; bases outside gene matches: 4. CDR3 length: 14 amino acids. The CDR3 nucleotides are TGTGCCAGCTCACCGACAGGGGGCGAGGACGAGCAGTACTTC. Translated, it gives CASSPTGGEDEQYF.

This chain joins TRBV5-4 and TRBJ2-3; 7 nucleotides match TRBD2. CDR3 length: 16 residues. The trim removed 5 bases at V and 0 bases at J, leaving 9 bases unmatched. Germline V CDR1 and CDR2: SGHNT, YYREEE (reference sequence). The CDR3 protein is CASSPRTRGSTDTQYF. The CDR3 nucleotides are TGTGCCAGCAGTCCCCGGACTAGGGGAAGCACAGATACGCAGTATTTT.

The chain is built from TRBV6-1 and TRBJ1-2; perhaps TRBD1 as D (6 bases). The CDR3 runs to 14 residues. The V gene lost 2 bases and the J gene lost 4 bases, with 11 bases spanning the gap. CDR1 and CDR2 (germline): MNHNS, SASEGT. The CDR3 is CASSERGSGYGYTF. DNA for the CDR3: TGTGCCAGCAGTGAAAGGGGGTCGGGCTATGGCTACACCTTC.

This clone has more than one count but fewer than ten. This chain uses TRBV18 with TRBJ1-2, with D perhaps TRBD1 (6 bases). The V end lost 3 bases, the J end lost 4 bases, and 12 bases lay between the germline ends. This CDR3 is 14 amino acids long. Germline V gene data show CDR1 as KGHSH and CDR2 as LQKENI. CDR3 loop: CASSPPGDPYGYTF. As DNA, the CDR3 is TGTGCCAGCTCACCTCCAGGGGACCCCTATGGCTACACCTTC.

The chain couples TRBV7-9 to TRBJ2-1, with 10 bases identical to TRBD2. Germline V gene sequence: CDR1 SEHNR, CDR2 FQNEAQ (reference sequence). V gave up 6 bases and J gave up 2 bases; unmatched junction bases: 4. There are 15 residues in the CDR3. The CDR3 nucleotides read TGTGCCAGCAGGGCCGGGACTAGCGCCTACAATGAGCAGTTCTTC. This gives the protein CASRAGTSAYNEQFF. Looking up the rest from reference TRBV7-9 and TRBJ2-1 gives the full variable domain: DTGVSQNPRHKITKRGQNVTFRCDPISEHNRLYWYRQTLGQGPEFLTYFQNEAQLEKSRLLSDRFSAERPKGSFSTLEIQRTEQGDSAMYLCASRAGTSAYNEQFFGPGTRLTVL.

The genes are TRBV18 and TRBJ2-1; D is uncertain. The V end was cut by 2 bases, the J end by 0 bases, with 11 bases between. The germline V gene has CDR1 KGHSH and CDR2 LQKENI. There are 16 residues in the CDR3. The CDR3 DNA reads TGTGCCAGCTCACCAGAGCTGGAGTACTCCTACAATGAGCAGTTCTTC. This codes for CASSPELEYSYNEQFF.

J is TRBJ2-3 and V is TRBV5-1; 14 nucleotides line up with TRBD2. CDR3 length equals 18 residues. Germline CDR1 is SGHRS and CDR2 is YFSETQ. Losses at the gene ends were 4 bases for V and 0 bases for J; bases not matched to a gene: 7. The CDR3 protein is CASSDGLAGGRSTDTQYF. The CDR3, as DNA: TGCGCCAGCAGCGATGGACTAGCGGGGGGCCGTAGCACAGATACGCAGTATTTT.

The chain couples TRBV15 to TRBJ2-7; 9 bases match TRBD1. CDR3 length: 15 amino acids. Germline assignment: CDR1 LNHNV and CDR2 YYDKDF (reference sequence). Trimming cost V 5 bases and J 9 bases; bases outside gene matches: 14. The CDR3 loop is CATSARQGVHDGQYF. In DNA, the CDR3 is TGTGCCACCAGCGCCCGACAGGGGGTACACGATGGGCAGTACTTC.

The rearrangement joins TRBV30 to TRBJ2-2; the D gene is possibly TRBD1 (7 bases). Trimming shortened V by 3 bases and J by 0 bases, and 11 bases separated the two germline ends. This CDR3 is 15 amino acids long. Germline V gene data show CDR1 as GTSNPN and CDR2 as SVGIG (reference sequence). CDR3 in amino acids: CAWSGGTANTGELFF. CDR3 nucleotide sequence: TGTGCCTGGAGCGGAGGGACAGCGAACACCGGGGAGCTGTTTTTT.

The V gene is TRBV7-2, the J gene TRBJ1-2; 7 bases line up with TRBD1. The CDR3 runs to 12 residues. V was pared by 7 bases and J by 9 bases, with 8 bases of the junction left unmatched. Germline-derived CDR1 and CDR2 are SGHTA and FQGNSA. CDR3 in amino acids: CASTGTEYSYTF. CDR3 nucleotides: TGTGCCAGCACTGGGACAGAATATAGCTACACCTTC.

The chain carries TRBV5-1 and TRBJ2-5; TRBD2 agrees at 9 bases. Germline V gives CDR1 SGHRS, CDR2 YFSETQ. Trimming at V came to 4 bases and at J to 5 bases, leaving 6 bases not matched to a gene. The CDR3 totals 14 residues. The CDR3 reads CASSPLAGMETQYF. DNA for the CDR3: TGCGCCAGCAGCCCCCTAGCGGGAATGGAGACCCAGTACTTC.

A single count supports this clone. The chain couples TRBV28 to TRBJ1-3; D unresolved. The CDR3 spans 14 residues. Trimming took off 5 bases at V and 0 bases at J, with 8 bases between the two ends. Germline V gives CDR1 MDHEN, CDR2 SYDVKM. This CDR3 is CASSRHNSGNTIYF. DNA of the CDR3: TGTGCCAGCAGTAGACACAACTCTGGAAACACCATATATTTT.

The chain employs TRBV5-1 and TRBJ2-3; tentatively, D is TRBD2 (6 bases). The CDR3 totals 14 residues. The V end lost 7 bases, the J end lost 6 bases, and 18 bases lay between the germline ends. CDR1 and CDR2 (germline): SGHRS, YFSETQ. CDR3 in amino acids: CASAQLAESDTQYF. CDR3 sequence (DNA): TGCGCCAGCGCCCAACTAGCAGAATCGGATACGCAGTATTTT.